This TCR beta chain was captured by sequencing in a study of T cell responses to AZD1222 COVID-19 vaccine. The CDR3 is made up of 16 amino acids. Germline CDR1 reads SEHNR; CDR2 reads FQNEAQ (reference sequence). Trimming cost V 5 bases and J 2 bases, with 18 bases left between them. The method was immunoSEQ multiplex PCR; TCRdb's version includes in-frame clones alone and lacks a portion of them. The table lists 120,000 or so clones, roughly nine tenths of them singletons, with over 1.5% in the top ten. This rearrangement joins TRBV7-9 to TRBJ1-1; the D gene is possibly TRBD1 (6 bases). The origin of this receptor is an adult in good health. The source was peripheral blood, collected on day 0 of AZD1222 vaccination. CDR3 nucleotides: TGTGCCAGCAGCCCTAGTGGGGCAGGGGAAAACACTGAAGCTTTCTTT. Its protein product is CASSPSGAGENTEAFF.